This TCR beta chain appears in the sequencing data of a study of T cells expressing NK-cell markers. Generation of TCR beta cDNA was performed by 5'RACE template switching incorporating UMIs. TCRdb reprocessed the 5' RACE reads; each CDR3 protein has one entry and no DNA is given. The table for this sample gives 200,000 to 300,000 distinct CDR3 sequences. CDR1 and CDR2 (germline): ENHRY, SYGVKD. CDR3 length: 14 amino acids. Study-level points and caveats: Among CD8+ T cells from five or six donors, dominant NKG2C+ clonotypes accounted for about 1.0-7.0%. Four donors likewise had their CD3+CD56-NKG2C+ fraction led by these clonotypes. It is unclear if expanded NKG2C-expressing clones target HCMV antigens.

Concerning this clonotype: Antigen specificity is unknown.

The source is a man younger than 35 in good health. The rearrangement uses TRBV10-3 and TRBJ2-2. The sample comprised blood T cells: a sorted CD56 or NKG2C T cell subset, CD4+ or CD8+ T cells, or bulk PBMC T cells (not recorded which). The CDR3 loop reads CAISAQAIPGELFF.